This record covers a single T cell receptor (beta chain). Antigen specificity is unknown. The entry originates in a study of beta chain features in type 1 diabetes. Every isolated RNA sample was fully reverse transcribed, so sequencing captured expressed TCRB transcripts. For naive, central memory and regulatory T cell samples, reads averaged around 3.5 million. Assay: immunoSEQ multiplex PCR; the TCRdb copy retains only in-frame clones and omits some. The sample comprises 350,000 or so clones, around a fifth of which are singletons, and approximately 0.041% rests with the top ten. Study-wide results and caveats: Possible PCR preference for shorter templates applied equally to patients and controls. There was a moderate but significant shortening of TCRB CDR3s in all four CD4+ subsets of Type 1 diabetes patients.

Germline assignment: CDR1 SGHKS and CDR2 YYEKEE (reference sequence). The CDR3 runs 11 residues. V was shortened by 4 bases and J by 2 bases, with 3 bases between the two germline ends. J is TRBJ2-5 and V is TRBV5-5, with no clear D. The sequenced sample consisted of naive CD4+ T cells from blood. This clonotype was sampled from a woman aged 18-29 years in good health. CDR3 sequence (DNA): TGTGCCAGCAGCGTACAAGAGACCCAGTACTTC. Translating it yields CASSVQETQYF.